The 30 T cell receptor beta chains given below trace back to one sample, sequenced in a study of cytomegalovirus exposure and HLA in healthy donors. In the PCR, 60 Vbeta and 13 Jbeta primers were used. TCRdb's table, derived via immunoSEQ multiplex PCR, lists solely in-frame clones and lacks some. This table holds roughly 140,000 clones, roughly 84% found once. Sequencing input: PBMCs. The receptors here all came from a woman aged 18-35 years in good health and CMV-seronegative.

The CDR3 region has the DNA TGTGCCAGCAGTTTCGGGGGACAGGGTCCGAATCAGCCCCAGCATTTT. It yields the protein CASSFGGQGPNQPQHF. The chain links TRBV28 to TRBJ1-5; 9 bases fit TRBD1. The CDR3 extends over 16 amino acids. V was pared by 3 bases and J by 4 bases, with 7 bases of the junction left unmatched. Germline V gives CDR1 MDHEN, CDR2 SYDVKM.

This clone appeared once. The chain employs TRBV10-2 and TRBJ2-5; TRBD2 is a possible D gene (5 bases). With the DNA end fitting TRBJ2-7 better, the J assignment may be wrong. Germline V CDR1 and CDR2: WSHSY, SAAADI. The CDR3 length is 14 residues. CDR3 loop: CASMEDGGSYEQYF. The CDR3 DNA reads TGCGCCAGCATGGAGGACGGAGGATCCTACGAGCAGTACTTC.

This clone was counted a single time. V gene TRBV28 combines with J gene TRBJ2-3; D is perhaps TRBD2 (6 bases). With 1 base removed from V and 2 bases from J, the gap between germline ends came to 13 bases. The V gene's germline CDR1 is MDHEN and CDR2 SYDVKM. CDR3 length: 16 residues. The CDR3, as DNA: TGTGCCAGCAGTTTATTCGGTGCGGGGAACACAGATACGCAGTATTTT. Translated, it gives CASSLFGAGNTDTQYF.

Comments on this clone: The same CDR3 arises from other DNA sequences in this sample as well. The chain carries TRBV5-1 and TRBJ2-1, with 12 positions matching TRBD2. The CDR3 sequence is 16 residues long. The germline gives CDR1 SGHRS, CDR2 YFSETQ. Germline trimming cut 0 bases from V and 6 bases from J; bases unmatched to any gene: 4. CDR3 nucleotide sequence: TGCGCCAGCAGCTTGGAACTAGCGGGGGGTGGCAATGAGCAGTTCTTC. Its translation: CASSLELAGGGNEQFF. Full variable domain (rest looked up from reference TRBV5-1 and TRBJ2-1): KAGVTQTPRYLIKTRGQQVTLSCSPISGHRSVSWYQQTPGQGLQFLFEYFSETQRNKGNFPGRFSGRQFSNSRSEMNVSTLELGDSALYLCASSLELAGGGNEQFFGPGTRLTVL.

This rearrangement joins TRBV27 to TRBJ2-2; no definite D call. V lost 5 bases and J lost 0, with 13 bases in between. CDR1 and CDR2 from the germline V gene are MNHEY and SMNVEV (reference sequence). The CDR3 contains 16 residues. CDR3 coding DNA: TGTGCCAGCAGTCCACAGACAAGCCCGAACACCGGGGAGCTGTTTTTT. This sequence encodes CASSPQTSPNTGELFF.

The chain uses TRBV18 and TRBJ1-1; no definite D call. Germline CDR1 reads KGHSH; CDR2 reads LQKENI. Trimming stripped 1 base from V and 3 bases from J, with 12 bases between. The CDR3 totals 15 residues. The CDR3 reads CASSPQRKRDTEAFF. Here the CDR3 DNA reads TGTGCCAGCTCACCACAAAGGAAGCGGGACACTGAAGCTTTCTTT. Full variable domain (outside the CDR3, taken from reference TRBV18 and TRBJ1-1): NAGVMQNPRHLVRRRGQEARLRCSPMKGHSHVYWYRQLPEEGLKFMVYLQKENIIDESGMPKERFSAEFPKEGPSILRIQQVVRGDSAAYFCASSPQRKRDTEAFFGQGTRLTVV.

J is TRBJ2-3 and V is TRBV19; 11 bases map to TRBD2. CDR3 length: 16 residues. CDR1 is LNHDA, CDR2 SQIVND, per germline (reference sequence). Trimming cost V 6 bases and J 6 bases; bases outside gene matches: 11. The CDR3 protein is CASRPRGLAVGDTQYF. For the CDR3, the DNA is TGTGCCAGTAGGCCCAGGGGACTAGCGGTTGGTGATACGCAGTATTTT.

The rearrangement uses TRBV30 and TRBJ1-6, with D tentatively TRBD1 (6 bases). Germline V lookup: CDR1 GTSNPN, CDR2 SVGIG (reference sequence). V lost 4 bases to trimming and J lost 2 bases, with 6 bases between them. The CDR3 has 13 residues. This CDR3 reads CAWNRAYNSPLHF. Here the CDR3 DNA reads TGTGCCTGGAACAGGGCCTATAATTCACCCCTCCACTTT.

This clone has only a few counts. The V call is TRBV6-6, the J call TRBJ2-3; 7 bases are a match to TRBD1. The CDR3 loop spans 13 amino acids. V gave up 11 bases and J gave up 3 bases; unmatched junction bases: 8. Germline V CDR1 and CDR2: MNHNY, SVGAGI (reference sequence). The CDR3 DNA reads TGTGCCGCCAGACAGGGAACTACAGATACGCAGTATTTT. This codes for CAARQGTTDTQYF.

This chain connects TRBV5-6 to TRBJ1-6; 9 nucleotides align to TRBD1. With V trimmed by 0 bases and J by 7 bases, 2 bases remained unmatched. Germline V CDR1 and CDR2: SGHDT, YYEEEE. The CDR3 is 15 amino acids. The CDR3 region is CASSLGDRANSPLHF. CDR3 nucleotides: TGTGCCAGCAGCTTGGGGGACAGGGCAAATTCACCCCTCCACTTT. Complete variable domain (other parts from reference TRBV5-6 and TRBJ1-6): DAGVTQSPTHLIKTRGQQVTLRCSPKSGHDTVSWYQQALGQGPQFIFQYYEEEERQRGNFPDRFSGHQFPNYSSELNVNALLLGDSALYLCASSLGDRANSPLHFGNGTRLTVT.

This chain connects TRBV5-4 to TRBJ1-1; D possibly corresponds to TRBD1 (6 bases). This CDR3 region has 13 residues. Per germline, CDR1 SGHNT and CDR2 YYREEE (reference sequence). V lost 5 bases, J lost 2 bases, and 10 bases lay in between. The CDR3 spells CASRGQFNTEAFF. DNA of the CDR3: TGTGCCAGCAGAGGACAGTTCAACACTGAAGCTTTCTTT.

This clone was detected once. This chain connects TRBV7-2 to TRBJ2-5; 7 bases map to TRBD2. CDR3 length: 15 residues. Trimming removed 1 base from V and 1 base from J; junction bases left unmatched: 3. Germline V CDR1 and CDR2: SGHTA, FQGNSA. In nucleotides, the CDR3 is TGTGCCAGCAGCTTAGTGGCGGGAGCCCAAGAGACCCAGTACTTC. Residues: CASSLVAGAQETQYF.

The J gene is TRBJ1-6, the V gene TRBV19; D gene uncertain. The V end was cut by 5 bases, the J end by 0 bases, with 11 bases between. Germline values: CDR1 LNHDA, CDR2 SQIVND (reference sequence). The length of the CDR3 is 16 residues. The CDR3 region is CASSPEKSSYNSPLHF. The CDR3 bases are TGTGCCAGTAGTCCCGAGAAGAGCTCCTATAATTCACCCCTCCACTTT.

The chain couples TRBV5-4 to TRBJ2-1; 8 bases match TRBD1. This CDR3 region has 15 residues. CDR1 is SGHNT and CDR2 is YYREEE in the germline V gene (reference sequence). Germline trimming cut 0 bases from V and 4 bases from J; bases unmatched to any gene: 3. This chain's CDR3 is CASSLGQGAYNEQFF. The CDR3 DNA reads TGTGCCAGCAGCTTGGGGCAGGGGGCGTACAATGAGCAGTTCTTC.

Only a few counts were recorded for this clone. At the DNA level, this CDR3 is encoded by other sequences in the same sample as well. The chain links TRBV7-9 to TRBJ1-5, with D unresolved. The CDR3 runs to 12 residues. Germline CDR1 and CDR2: SEHNR and FQNEAQ (reference sequence). V was pared by 5 bases and J by 5 bases, with 7 bases between. The CDR3 sequence: CASSLRDQPQHF. The CDR3 DNA reads as TGTGCCAGCAGCCTTCGGGATCAGCCCCAGCATTTT.

This chain connects TRBV11-2 to TRBJ2-7, with a possible D match to TRBD2 (5 bases). Germline CDR1 SGHAT, CDR2 FQNNGV. V dropped 5 bases and J dropped 1 base, with 15 bases sitting between them. This CDR3 comprises 15 residues. The CDR3 spells CASSLWTLGSYEQYF. The CDR3 DNA reads as TGTGCCAGCAGCCTTTGGACTTTGGGTTCCTACGAGCAGTACTTC.

The gene calls are TRBV5-1 and TRBJ2-3; D gene ambiguous. The V gene's germline CDR1 is SGHRS and CDR2 YFSETQ. Trimming took 4 bases from V and 4 from J, leaving 10 bases between them. The CDR3 spans 13 residues. CDR3 nucleotides: TGCGCCAGCAGCCTAGACTTGTCAGATACGCAGTATTTT. This gives the protein CASSLDLSDTQYF.

The gene calls are TRBV7-6 and TRBJ2-7; 9 bases align to TRBD2. The germline V gene has CDR1 SGHVS and CDR2 FNYEAQ. The CDR3 has 16 amino acids. V was clipped by 5 bases and J by 3 bases; unmatched bases: 11. DNA of the CDR3: TGTGCCAGCAGCCCCCTCGAAGCGGGGGGCGGCTACGAGCAGTACTTC. It encodes CASSPLEAGGGYEQYF.

The chain links TRBV11-2 to TRBJ2-3; 13 bases line up with TRBD2. The CDR3 length is 15 residues. The V gene's germline CDR1 is SGHAT and CDR2 FQNNGV. V gave up 5 bases and J gave up 4 bases; unmatched junction bases: 3. DNA of the CDR3: TGTGCCAGCAGCCCACTAGCGGGAGGGGCAGATACGCAGTATTTT. Translated, it gives CASSPLAGGADTQYF.

This clone was counted a few times. J is TRBJ2-7 and V is TRBV13, with D perhaps matching TRBD2 (6 bases). V shed 2 bases and J shed 5 bases, with 13 bases lying between them. Germline loops: CDR1 PRHDT, CDR2 FYEKMQ (reference sequence). The CDR3 spans 14 residues. Written as DNA, the CDR3 is TGTGCCAGCAGCTTATCCCGGGGGAGGAACGAGCAGTACTTC. This translates into CASSLSRGRNEQYF.

The chain employs TRBV7-2 and TRBJ1-3; possibly TRBD1 for D (5 bases). The V and J ends lost 6 bases and 5 bases respectively, with 14 bases between them. The V gene's germline CDR1 is SGHTA and CDR2 FQGNSA. This CDR3 comprises 14 residues. CDR3 sequence: CASSKEDTRNTIYF. In nucleotides, the CDR3 is TGTGCCAGCAGTAAAGAGGACACTCGAAACACCATATATTTT.

The J gene is TRBJ2-2, the V gene TRBV5-1; 8 bases are a match to TRBD2. CDR1 and CDR2 from the germline V gene are SGHRS and YFSETQ. V shed 4 bases, J shed 2 bases, and the junction held 4 bases outside the gene matches. The CDR3 consists of 15 residues. In DNA form, the CDR3 reads TGCGCCAGCAGCGAACTAGCGGCCAACACCGGGGAGCTGTTTTTT. Protein product: CASSELAANTGELFF.

The chain uses TRBV6-1 and TRBJ2-7; 12 bases match TRBD1. Looked up from germline, CDR1 is MNHNS and CDR2 is SASEGT. The J segment lost 4 bases and the V segment lost 4 bases, leaving 2 bases of the junction unmatched. The CDR3 extends over 14 amino acids. The CDR3 region is CASSGDRGRYEQYF. As DNA, the CDR3 is TGTGCCAGCAGTGGGGACAGGGGGCGGTACGAGCAGTACTTC.

The rearrangement links TRBV28 to TRBJ2-1; 11 bases match TRBD2. Germline values: CDR1 MDHEN, CDR2 SYDVKM. The CDR3 extends over 14 amino acids. V trimming: 9 bases; J trimming: 4 bases; junction bases outside the gene matches: 5. The CDR3 region has the DNA TGTGCCAGTCGGACTAGCGGGCTTTACAATGAGCAGTTCTTC. It encodes CASRTSGLYNEQFF.

The chain links TRBV19 to TRBJ1-1; 8 positions match TRBD1. The germline V gene has CDR1 LNHDA and CDR2 SQIVND (reference sequence). J gave up 1 base and V 9 bases, and 13 bases lay outside the gene matches. The CDR3 has 16 amino acids. The CDR3 DNA reads TGTGCCAGCCTCTCGGACAGGGATGAAGAGAACACTGAAGCTTTCTTT. Residues: CASLSDRDEENTEAFF.

The chain combines TRBV4-1 with TRBJ2-3, with a possible D match to TRBD2 (6 bases). Germline V gene lookup returns CDR1 MGHRA and CDR2 YSYEKL. CDR3 length: 17 amino acids. The V end lost 4 bases, the J end lost 0 bases, and 17 bases lay between the germline ends. CDR3 protein: CASSPRLGGTSTDTQYF. CDR3 DNA: TGCGCCAGCAGCCCCCGGTTGGGCGGGACTAGCACAGATACGCAGTATTTT.

This chain uses TRBV29-1 with TRBJ2-2, with 8 bases aligning to TRBD2. Losses at the gene ends were 0 bases for V and 1 base for J; bases not matched to a gene: 4. From germline, CDR1 is SQVTM and CDR2 ANQGSEA. This CDR3 contains 16 residues. The CDR3 loop is CSVEEGGRLNTGELFF. In DNA, the CDR3 is TGCAGCGTTGAAGAAGGCGGGAGGTTGAACACCGGGGAGCTGTTTTTT.

The chain combines TRBV29-1 with TRBJ1-3, with TRBD1 matching over 10 bases. After removal of 3 bases from V and 3 bases from J, the junction contained 11 bases not matched to a gene. Germline V gene sequence: CDR1 SQVTM, CDR2 ANQGSEA. The CDR3 has 17 amino acids. Written as DNA, the CDR3 is TGCAGCGTTGATACCACCGGGACAGGGGACGTTGGAAACACCATATATTTT. Its translation: CSVDTTGTGDVGNTIYF.

The gene calls are TRBV7-9 and TRBJ1-6, with D perhaps matching TRBD1 (6 bases). From germline, CDR1 is SEHNR and CDR2 FQNEAQ (reference sequence). V dropped 6 bases and J dropped 5 bases, with 14 bases sitting between them. The CDR3 is 15 residues long. This CDR3 reads CASRQGGPNNSPLHF. Written as DNA, the CDR3 is TGTGCCAGCAGACAGGGTGGGCCCAATAATTCACCCCTCCACTTT.

On this clone: Germline and junction disagree at one end, which may indicate a read error. The CDR3: CAIIEARDITYEQYF. DNA for the CDR3: TGTGCCATCATTGAGGCCCGGGACATCACCTACGAGCAGTACTTC. The V gene is TRBV10-3, the J gene TRBJ2-7; tentative D call: TRBD1 (6 bases). The CDR3 has 15 amino acids. Germline assignment: CDR1 ENHRY and CDR2 SYGVKD.